One sample yielded the 17 T cell receptor beta chains listed below, sequenced in a study of T cell responses to AZD1222 COVID-19 vaccine (dated by TCRdb to about 2021). Interpreted using the paper, the time point label stands for: about 28 days (+/-7) after the second vaccine dose. The label giving this sample's treatment or condition can be read as: meningococcal conjugate vaccine given as trial control. Libraries were constructed by the immunoSEQ multiplex PCR assay. TCRdb carries this immuneACCESS record with in-frame sequences only. Its versions omit some clonotypes, under half of them owing to an unresolved V gene in the studies checked, with the rest unexplained. The sample table lists 180,000 or so clones, 90% of them with a count of one. Roughly 4% of the sample goes to the ten largest clones. Sequenced material: peripheral blood, taken 28 days after the second dose of the MenACWY control vaccine. These receptors were obtained from an adult who received the MenACWY meningococcal vaccine as a control.

This clone was detected only once. The chain combines TRBV11-2 with TRBJ2-7; D is unclear. Trimming pared 6 bases from V and 5 bases from J, leaving 17 bases between. The germline V gene has CDR1 SGHAT and CDR2 FQNNGV. CDR3 length: 14 amino acids. Written as DNA, the CDR3 is TGTGCCAGCAGTCCCGGCGGCATCGGGCACGAGCAGTACTTC. The encoded protein is CASSPGGIGHEQYF.

V gene TRBV5-6 combines with J gene TRBJ1-1, with D unclear. The germline V and J ends were trimmed by 7 bases and 4 bases, with 17 bases remaining between them. The CDR3 consists of 14 residues. CDR1 and CDR2 from the germline V gene are SGHDT and YYEEEE. CDR3 region: CASELEPRSTEAFF. The CDR3 nucleotides read TGTGCCAGCGAGCTTGAACCCAGGTCCACTGAAGCTTTCTTT.

The chain joins TRBV20-1 to TRBJ2-1; a weak D match, TRBD2 (5 bases). Trimming shortened V by 3 bases and J by 4 bases, and 13 bases separated the two germline ends. CDR1 and CDR2 (germline): DFQATT, SNEGSKA (reference sequence). This CDR3 contains 14 residues. CDR3 bases: TGCAGTGCTAGTTCCCGCTGGGAGTACAATGAGCAGTTCTTC. Amino acids: CSASSRWEYNEQFF.

V is TRBV5-1 and J is TRBJ2-3; 9 positions agree with TRBD2. Losses at the gene ends were 1 base for V and 4 bases for J; bases not matched to a gene: 7. CDR1 is SGHRS, CDR2 YFSETQ, per germline. The length of the CDR3 is 16 residues. The CDR3 nucleotides are TGCGCCAGCAGCTTGCCCCTAGCGGGAAGCCCAGATACGCAGTATTTT. Its protein is CASSLPLAGSPDTQYF.

J is TRBJ1-5 and V is TRBV12-3 or TRBV12-4; weak D call: TRBD1 (6 bases). The V gene lost 5 bases and the J gene lost 7 bases, with 9 bases spanning the gap. The CDR3 runs to 12 residues. The DNA of the CDR3 is TGTGCCAGCAGTCGACAGGCCCAGCCCCAGCATTTT. Its translation is CASSRQAQPQHF.

In DNA, the CDR3 is TGTGCCAGCAAGACTTGGTCAACAAAACTGTTTTTT. This gives the protein CASKTWSTKLFF. This chain links TRBV19 with TRBJ1-4; D remains unclear. Trimming pared 9 bases from V and 10 bases from J, leaving 15 bases between. Germline V gene lookup returns CDR1 LNHDA and CDR2 SQIVND (reference sequence). This CDR3 contains 12 residues.

The J gene is TRBJ1-1, the V gene TRBV7-2, with D possibly TRBD1 on 5 matching bases. The germline gives CDR1 SGHTA, CDR2 FQGNSA. Trimming took 0 bases from V and 0 from J, leaving 8 bases between them. This CDR3 is 15 amino acids long. As DNA, the CDR3 is TGTGCCAGCAGCTTAGCTCTGGGGGTGAACACTGAAGCTTTCTTT. It encodes CASSLALGVNTEAFF.

This chain links TRBV4-3 with TRBJ2-3; D unresolved. V was pared by 1 base and J by 4 bases, with 3 bases between. Germline V gene lookup returns CDR1 LGHNA and CDR2 YSLEER. The length of the CDR3 is 12 residues. As DNA, the CDR3 is TGCGCCAGCAGCCAAGGAGCAGATACGCAGTATTTT. Translating gives CASSQGADTQYF.

The gene calls are TRBV20-1 and TRBJ2-1; TRBD2 matches at 7 bases. CDR1 and CDR2 from the germline V gene are DFQATT and SNEGSKA (reference sequence). The J segment lost 10 bases and the V segment lost 5 bases, leaving 5 bases of the junction unmatched. This CDR3 region has 11 residues. CDR3 nucleotides: TGCAGTGCTGGGGGGAGGGAGGAGCAGTTCTTC. Its translation is CSAGGREEQFF.

V is TRBV27 and J is TRBJ2-6; 10 bases are a match to TRBD1. The CDR3 consists of 19 residues. The V gene's germline CDR1 is MNHEY and CDR2 SMNVEV (reference sequence). The trim removed 5 bases at V and 4 bases at J, leaving 14 bases unmatched. This chain's CDR3 is CASSLIPGQGLSGANVLTF. The CDR3 DNA sequence: TGTGCCAGCAGTCTTATCCCGGGACAGGGGTTGTCCGGGGCCAACGTCCTGACTTTC.

The chain carries TRBV28 and TRBJ1-1, with no clear D. This CDR3 spans 16 amino acids. The germline V gene has CDR1 MDHEN and CDR2 SYDVKM. V was shortened by 2 bases and J by 0 bases, with 13 bases between the two germline ends. The chain's CDR3 is CASSLQHTELNTEAFF. The CDR3 nucleotides are TGTGCCAGCAGTTTACAGCATACCGAGTTGAACACTGAAGCTTTCTTT.

This chain links TRBV29-1 with TRBJ2-7; 7 bases line up with TRBD2. Germline-derived CDR1 and CDR2 are SQVTM and ANQGSEA. With V trimmed by 6 bases and J by 4 bases, 9 bases remained unmatched. This CDR3 is 13 amino acids long. For the CDR3, the DNA is TGCAGCGTCGGGATAGTCGGGGGGTACGAGCAGTACTTC. This codes for CSVGIVGGYEQYF.

This clone showed up just a few times. The chain recombines TRBV5-1 with TRBJ2-2, with a tentative D call TRBD2 (6 bases). Germline-derived CDR1 and CDR2 are SGHRS and YFSETQ. This CDR3 comprises 13 residues. V lost 1 base and J 5 bases, leaving 6 bases between the germline ends. This chain's CDR3 is CASSLRETGELFF. DNA for the CDR3: TGCGCCAGCAGCTTGCGGGAGACCGGGGAGCTGTTTTTT. The full variable domain, with the rest looked up from reference TRBV5-1 and TRBJ2-2, is KAGVTQTPRYLIKTRGQQVTLSCSPISGHRSVSWYQQTPGQGLQFLFEYFSETQRNKGNFPGRFSGRQFSNSRSEMNVSTLELGDSALYLCASSLRETGELFFGEGSRLTVL.

The chain is built from TRBV2 and TRBJ2-1; 8 nucleotides line up with TRBD2. Germline-derived CDR1 and CDR2 are SNHLY and FYNNEI. Trimming cost V 5 bases and J 1 base; bases outside gene matches: 4. The CDR3 is made up of 15 amino acids. The CDR3 loop reads CASSRSGISYNEQFF. CDR3 DNA: TGTGCCAGCAGTCGTAGCGGGATTTCCTACAATGAGCAGTTCTTC.

The V call is TRBV7-3, the J call TRBJ1-3; D ambiguous. This CDR3 comprises 14 residues. Germline CDR1 SGHTA, CDR2 FQGTGA. Trimming removed 6 bases at V and 4 bases at J, with 13 bases between. CDR3 in amino acids: CASSLGRIGNTIYF. The CDR3 DNA sequence: TGTGCCAGCAGTCTAGGCAGGATCGGAAACACCATATATTTT.

This chain joins TRBV3-1 (or the pseudogene TRBV3-2) and TRBJ2-3; no definite D call. There are 13 residues in the CDR3. Trimming shortened V by 0 bases and J by 7 bases, and 8 bases separated the two germline ends. Germline V gene sequence: CDR1 LGHDT, CDR2 YNNKEL (reference sequence). CDR3 coding DNA: TGTGCCAGCAGCCAAGATAGGAAAAATACGCAGTATTTT. Translating gives CASSQDRKNTQYF.

This rearrangement joins TRBV30 to TRBJ1-1; 8 bases align to TRBD1. The J segment lost 1 base and the V segment lost 4 bases, leaving 8 bases of the junction unmatched. CDR3 length equals 15 residues. Germline CDR1 is GTSNPN and CDR2 is SVGIG (reference sequence). The CDR3 nucleotides are TGTGCCTGGATCCCGGTTCAGGGGGCGAACACTGAAGCTTTCTTT. Encoded protein: CAWIPVQGANTEAFF.